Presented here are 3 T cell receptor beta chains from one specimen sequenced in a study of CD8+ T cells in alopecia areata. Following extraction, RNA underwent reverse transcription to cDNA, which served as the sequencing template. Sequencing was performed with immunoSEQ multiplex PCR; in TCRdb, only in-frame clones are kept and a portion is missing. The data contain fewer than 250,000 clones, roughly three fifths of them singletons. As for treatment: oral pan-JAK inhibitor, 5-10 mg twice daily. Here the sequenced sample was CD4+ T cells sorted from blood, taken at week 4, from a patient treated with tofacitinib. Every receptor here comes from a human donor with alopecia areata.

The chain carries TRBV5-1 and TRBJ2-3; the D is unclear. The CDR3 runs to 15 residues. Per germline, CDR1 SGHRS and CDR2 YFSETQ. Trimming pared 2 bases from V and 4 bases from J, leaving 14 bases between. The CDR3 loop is CASSFGSGLPDTQYF. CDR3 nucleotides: TGCGCCAGCAGCTTTGGAAGTGGTCTACCAGATACGCAGTATTTT.

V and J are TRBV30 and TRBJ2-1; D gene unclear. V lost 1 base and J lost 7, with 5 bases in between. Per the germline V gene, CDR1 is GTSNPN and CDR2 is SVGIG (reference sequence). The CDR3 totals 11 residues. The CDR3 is CAWSAVNEQFF. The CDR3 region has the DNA TGTGCCTGGAGTGCGGTAAATGAGCAGTTCTTC. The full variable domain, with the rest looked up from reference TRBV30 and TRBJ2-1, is SQTIHQWPATLVQPVGSPLSLECTVEGTSNPNLYWYRQAAGRGLQLLFYSVGIGQISSEVPQNLSASRPQDRQFILSSKKLLLSDSGFYLCAWSAVNEQFFGPGTRLTVL.

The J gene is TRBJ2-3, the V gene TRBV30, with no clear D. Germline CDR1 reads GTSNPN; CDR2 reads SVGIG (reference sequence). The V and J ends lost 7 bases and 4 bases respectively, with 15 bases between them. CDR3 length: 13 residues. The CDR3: CAFYLPAPDTQYF. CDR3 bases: TGTGCCTTCTACCTCCCGGCGCCAGATACGCAGTATTTT.